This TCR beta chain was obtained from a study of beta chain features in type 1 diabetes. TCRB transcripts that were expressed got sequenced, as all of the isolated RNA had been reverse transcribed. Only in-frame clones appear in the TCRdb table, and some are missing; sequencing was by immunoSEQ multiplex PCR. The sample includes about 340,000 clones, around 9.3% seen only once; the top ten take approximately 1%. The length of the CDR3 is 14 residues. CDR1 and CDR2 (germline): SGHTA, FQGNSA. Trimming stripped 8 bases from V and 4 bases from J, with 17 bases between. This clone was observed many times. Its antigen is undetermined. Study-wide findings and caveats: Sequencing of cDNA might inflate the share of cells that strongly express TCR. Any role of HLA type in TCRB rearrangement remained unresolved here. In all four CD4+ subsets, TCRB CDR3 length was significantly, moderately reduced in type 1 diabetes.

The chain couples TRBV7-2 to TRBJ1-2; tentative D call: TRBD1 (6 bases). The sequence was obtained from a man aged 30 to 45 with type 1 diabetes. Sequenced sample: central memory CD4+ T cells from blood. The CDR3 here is CASANPQGTYGYTF. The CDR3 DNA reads TGTGCCAGCGCCAATCCCCAGGGGACCTATGGCTACACCTTC.